This T cell receptor beta chain appears in the sequencing data of a study of shared clonotypes between healthy human individuals (TCRdb year 2020). Notes on the research overall: The cohort comprised two women and three men aged 18 to 49 years. Per donor, three plates each were used for CD4 naive and CD4 memory, two for CD8 naive, and one for CD8 memory. To estimate repertoire size and how much clonotype sharing occurs between individuals, the study deeply sequenced the blood TCR repertoires of about 5 healthy adults. Between about 0.8 and 9 billion PBMCs per donor were obtained by leukapheresis. Libraries were prepared and TCR repertoires were sequenced by different laboratories using diverse techniques, in order to increase sequencing depth and limit assay-specific biases.

Concerning this clone itself: Its antigen target is currently unknown. No qualities accompany the bases; no much larger clone lies one base away. Distinct nucleotide sequences in the sample also encode this CDR3.

Points the paper makes about the study in general: Based on pairwise subsampling, the degree of clonotype sharing among donors was expected to be affected by sequencing depth. The small number of donors limited the genetic and exposure-history diversity represented. Larger estimated clonotype richness was generally found for naive subsets than for memory subsets. Incomplete sequencing was indicated by rarefaction of sorted-subset datasets, despite the large sequencing depth. Across a handful of donors, roughly 5.1% of naive CD4, roughly 3.5% of naive CD8, about 2.3% of memory CD4, and 0.4% to 0.45% of memory CD8 clonotypes were shared. Compared with non-shared clonotypes, the clonotypes found in all four sorted-subset donors had higher generation probabilities. Sampling was restricted to blood, and TCR repertoires in tissues likely differ from the TCR repertoires found in blood.

Using the deep immunoSEQ assay, TCR CDR3 regions were amplified from genomic DNA by multiplex PCR. Extracted genomic DNA from each cell subset was distributed evenly across all wells of several immunoSEQ 96-well plates, and each plate was treated as a replicate. For sorted subsets, 150 to 200 ng genomic DNA, equal to 25,000 to 35,000 T cell genomes, was loaded into each replicate PCR. Purified libraries were quantified with a Qubit 3.0 fluorometer, sized on a Bioanalyzer 2100, and re-quantified with the KAPA Library Quantification kit. Every immunoSEQ 96-well plate was sequenced on a separate single-read 150-cycle Illumina NextSeq 550 flow cell. On the authors' methods: Because the immunoSEQ output included only junctional sequences and no quality scores, the filtering could not be the same as the filtering used for full-length reads. To assign V/J genes and CDR3, sequences were annotated using PyIR, a Python wrapper for IgBLAST v1.9, with IMGT germline references. Reads were removed for weak V/J assignments (E-value above 1e-6), missing CDR3, stop codons, out-of-frame junctions, or ambiguous translated residues. V3J clonotypes were defined as sequences sharing an identical inferred V gene, J gene, and CDR3 amino acid sequence. Percentage overlap between repertoires was computed as shared unique clonotypes divided by the size of the smaller repertoire. Repertoire richness was assessed with RTK rarefaction, the Chao1 estimator, and Recon v2.1 estimates of unobserved clonotypes. Generation probabilities for all TCRbeta clonotypes obtained by the gDNA method from several donors were computed using OLGA. The source is immuneACCESS, and TCRdb retained only in-frame sequences with V and J called. Part of the clones is not carried over; for the studies checked, unresolved V genes explain less than half of this, and the remainder is unexplained. V, J and clone size derive from that table, while D and trimming were established from the DNA sequence. The sample has fewer than 3 million clones on record, about nine tenths of them singletons. Together, the top ten hold 0.37% of the sample.

V is clipped by 0 bases and J by 3 bases, and the sequence between their germline boundaries is 11 bases long. From a lookup of the germline V gene, CDR1 and CDR2 are KGHSH and LQKENI. The CDR3, from cysteine to phenylalanine, totals 16 residues. CDR3 DNA only is kept here, 48 bases in frame from base 1. The donors were healthy, HIV-negative adults with no recently reported acute infections or vaccinations. Every donor was a Caucasian adult residing in Nashville, Tennessee, USA. CD4+ T cells were enriched through magnetic negative selection, after which naive cells were positively selected on CD45RA and the remaining negative fraction served as the memory subset. After blood collection by leukapheresis, PBMCs were isolated using Ficoll-Histopaque density gradient centrifugation and then cryopreserved in the vapor phase of liquid nitrogen. Purity and quantity of every magnetically sorted T cell population were checked by analytical flow cytometry. Each sorted fraction had its genomic DNA isolated and then quantified by UV absorbance on a Nanodrop 2000c.

The sequence joins TRBV18 to TRBJ2-2, with the D gene not clear enough to name. The TCR originated in a man aged 18 to 30 in good health. Some clones in this sample may be carry-over from other donors' samples. The source material was naive CD4+ T cells from PBMCs. The cell subset or site label for this specimen denotes: CD45RA+ positively selected. The CDR3 region: CASSPPLGRDTGELFF. In nucleotide form, the sequence is TGTGCCAGCTCACCACCCCTAGGTCGGGACACCGGGGAGCTGTTTTTT.